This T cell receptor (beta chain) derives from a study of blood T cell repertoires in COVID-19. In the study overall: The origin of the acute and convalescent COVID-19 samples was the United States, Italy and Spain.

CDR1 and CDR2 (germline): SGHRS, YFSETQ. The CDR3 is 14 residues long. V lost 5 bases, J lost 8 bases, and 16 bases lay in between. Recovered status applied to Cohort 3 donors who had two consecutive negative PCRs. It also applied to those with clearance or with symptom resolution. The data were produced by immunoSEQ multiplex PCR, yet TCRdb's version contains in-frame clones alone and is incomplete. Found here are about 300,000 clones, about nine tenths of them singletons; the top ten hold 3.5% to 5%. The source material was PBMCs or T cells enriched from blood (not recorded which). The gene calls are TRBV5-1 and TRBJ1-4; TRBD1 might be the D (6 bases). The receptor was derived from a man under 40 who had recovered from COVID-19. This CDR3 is CASRFGQGIEKLFF. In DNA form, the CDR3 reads TGCGCCAGCAGATTCGGGCAGGGGATAGAAAAACTGTTTTTT.